This T cell receptor beta chain was identified during a study of OX40 agonist ivuxolimab in advanced cancers. For the study at large: A mean age of roughly 66 years, range about 20 to 79, was recorded, and approximately 80% were male. Study conclusions and caveats: Within 6 weeks, CD4+ and CD8+ blood T cells expanded clonally at 0.1 to 3.0 mg/kg.

Worth noting for this clone: Its antigen remains unidentified.

Profiling relied on immunoSEQ multiplex PCR, and the TCRdb table lists in-frame clones only, not all of them. The table has roughly 90,000 clones, roughly 88% seen once. The CDR3 contains 14 residues. CDR1 is MNHEY and CDR2 is SVGAGI in the germline V gene. V shed 4 bases and J shed 3 bases, with 12 bases lying between them. The clonotype originates from an adult with an advanced solid tumor such as melanoma, head and neck, liver or kidney cancer. Sequenced material: CD4+ or CD8+ T cells sorted from blood, taken in a trial of the OX40 agonist ivuxolimab. The chain has TRBV6-5 and TRBJ1-2, with a possible D match to TRBD1 (6 bases). The CDR3 region has the DNA TGTGCCAGCAGTTCGGCGACAGGTGACTATGGCTACACCTTC. Protein product: CASSSATGDYGYTF.